These 7 T cell receptor beta chains came from one sample sequenced in a study of cytomegalovirus exposure and HLA in healthy donors. PCR amplification relied on 60 Vbeta primers (plus 13 Jbeta primers). Repertoires were generated with immunoSEQ multiplex PCR, while TCRdb's copy carries only in-frame clones and drops some. Found here are roughly 160,000 clones, 75% to 90% of them singletons; the top ten hold more than 1%. Sequencing input: PBMCs. All receptors derive from a boy aged 2 to 9 in good health and CMV-seronegative.

V and J are TRBV6-6 and TRBJ1-3, with TRBD1 matching over 7 bases. Trimming cost V 6 bases and J 0 bases; bases outside gene matches: 5. Germline V gene data show CDR1 as MNHNY and CDR2 as SVGAGI (reference sequence). The CDR3 covers 15 residues. The CDR3 spells CASSRDSFSGNTIYF. In DNA form, the CDR3 reads TGTGCCAGCAGCCGGGACAGCTTCTCTGGAAACACCATATATTTT.

The V and J genes are TRBV9 and TRBJ2-3; tentatively, D is TRBD1 (6 bases). V was shortened by 0 bases and J by 1 base, with 9 bases between the two germline ends. CDR1 is SGDLS and CDR2 is YYNGEE in the germline V gene. This CDR3 has 15 residues. The CDR3 is CASSVGGGRTDTQYF. In DNA form, the CDR3 reads TGTGCCAGCAGCGTAGGTGGGGGCCGCACAGATACGCAGTATTTT.

This clone has only one observation. The chain has TRBV27 and TRBJ2-3; TRBD2 matches 8 bases. Germline V gene sequence: CDR1 MNHEY, CDR2 SMNVEV (reference sequence). This CDR3 spans 16 amino acids. The trim removed 5 bases at V and 0 bases at J, leaving 7 bases unmatched. The CDR3 nucleotides read TGTGCCAGCAGTCTGGCGGGGGGACTTAGCACAGATACGCAGTATTTT. This codes for CASSLAGGLSTDTQYF.

This chain links TRBV2 with TRBJ1-1; a possible D gene is TRBD1 (6 bases). The CDR3 is 12 amino acids. Germline loops: CDR1 SNHLY, CDR2 FYNNEI. V lost 6 bases and J lost 7, with 12 bases in between. CDR3 region: CASRGVTGEAFF. As DNA, the CDR3 is TGTGCCAGCAGGGGTGTGACAGGTGAAGCTTTCTTT.

This sequence joins TRBV27 and TRBJ2-5; D gene uncertain. V was shortened by 7 bases and J by 5 bases, with 20 bases between the two germline ends. The CDR3 is 15 residues long. Germline assignment: CDR1 MNHEY and CDR2 SMNVEV (reference sequence). CDR3 in DNA: TGTGCCAGCATGCCATCCGGGTCCCCGAGGGAGACCCAGTACTTC. It yields the protein CASMPSGSPRETQYF.

The J gene is TRBJ2-5, the V gene TRBV5-6, with D possibly being TRBD1 (6 bases). V lost 1 base, J lost 5 bases, and 9 bases lay in between. Germline V gene lookup returns CDR1 SGHDT and CDR2 YYEEEE. The CDR3 is 13 amino acids. DNA for the CDR3: TGTGCCAGCAGCTTGAGGGGGACGGAGACCCAGTACTTC. Amino acid sequence: CASSLRGTETQYF.

V gene TRBV6-1 combines with J gene TRBJ2-3; maybe TRBD1 (5 bases). The germline gives CDR1 MNHNS, CDR2 SASEGT. CDR3 size: 14 residues. Trimming left V 6 bases short and J 1 base short, with 11 bases between. The CDR3: CASRETDGTDTQYF. DNA of the CDR3: TGTGCCAGCAGGGAGACAGACGGCACAGATACGCAGTATTTT.